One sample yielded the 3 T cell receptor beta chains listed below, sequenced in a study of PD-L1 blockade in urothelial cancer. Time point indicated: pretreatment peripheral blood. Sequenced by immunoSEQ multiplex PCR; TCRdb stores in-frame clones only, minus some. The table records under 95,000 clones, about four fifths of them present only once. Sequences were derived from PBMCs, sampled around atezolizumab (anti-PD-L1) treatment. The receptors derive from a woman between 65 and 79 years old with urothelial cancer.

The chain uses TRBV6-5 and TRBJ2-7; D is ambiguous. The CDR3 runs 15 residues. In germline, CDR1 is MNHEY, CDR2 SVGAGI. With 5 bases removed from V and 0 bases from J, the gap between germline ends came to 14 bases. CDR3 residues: CASSQGRLFSYEQYF. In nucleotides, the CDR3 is TGTGCCAGCAGTCAAGGCAGACTCTTCTCCTACGAGCAGTACTTC.

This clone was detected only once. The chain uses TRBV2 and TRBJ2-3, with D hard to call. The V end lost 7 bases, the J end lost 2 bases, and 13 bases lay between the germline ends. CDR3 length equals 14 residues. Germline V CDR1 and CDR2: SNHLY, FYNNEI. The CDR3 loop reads CASIIGGHTDTQYF. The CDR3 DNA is TGTGCCAGCATTATAGGTGGGCACACAGATACGCAGTATTTT.

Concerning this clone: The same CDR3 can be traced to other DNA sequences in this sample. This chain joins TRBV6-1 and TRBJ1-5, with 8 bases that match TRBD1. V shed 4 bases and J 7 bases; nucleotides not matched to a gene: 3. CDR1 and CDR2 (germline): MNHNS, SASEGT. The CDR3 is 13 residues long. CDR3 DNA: TGTGCCAGCAGTGGACAGGGGAGCCAGCCCCAGCATTTT. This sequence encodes CASSGQGSQPQHF.